The clone carrying this T cell receptor beta chain came up once. Its target is unknown. The entry originates in a study of T cell responses to AZD1222 COVID-19 vaccine. General observations from the study: Donors were largely white British and mainly female; clonal diversity was possibly underestimated.

Method: immunoSEQ multiplex PCR; TCRdb's copy keeps in-frame clones and lacks some. The sample consists of 150,000 to 200,000 clones, roughly 92% of them appearing once. The germline V and J ends were trimmed by 0 bases and 1 base, with 13 bases remaining between them. The CDR3 spans 16 residues. Germline CDR1 LGHNT, CDR2 FRNRAP. The receptor was derived from an adult in good health. This sample comprised peripheral blood, obtained on day 0 of AZD1222 vaccination. The V call is TRBV12-5, the J call TRBJ2-7, with D perhaps matching TRBD2 (5 bases). The CDR3 sequence is CASGLVLSRDSYEQYF. Written as DNA, the CDR3 is TGTGCTAGTGGTTTGGTGCTGAGCCGGGATTCCTACGAGCAGTACTTC. The complete variable domain, with remaining parts taken from reference TRBV12-5 and TRBJ2-7, reads DARVTQTPRHKVTEMGQEVTMRCQPILGHNTVFWYRQTMMQGLELLAYFRNRAPLDDSGMPKDRFSAEMPDATLATLKIQPSEPRDSAVYFCASGLVLSRDSYEQYFGPGTRLTVT.